This TCR beta chain is drawn from a study of T cell responses to AZD1222 COVID-19 vaccine. General observations from the study: White British people made up most donors, females outnumbered males, and clonal diversity was possibly underestimated. After two AZD1222 doses, spike-specific TCR breadth and depth rose versus day 0. Spike-wide coverage was observed for vaccine-associated CD4 TCRs, with dominant responses at 160-218 and 743-854.

The length of the CDR3 is 12 residues. V was pared by 5 bases and J by 8 bases, with 12 bases between. CDR1 is SEHNR, CDR2 FQNEAQ, per germline (reference sequence). This clone was found a few times. The antigen is unknown. Produced via immunoSEQ multiplex PCR; TCRdb's table is partial and in-frame only. Of about 85,000 clones listed, about 90% were seen once; the top ten hold about 9.4%. This TCR was recovered from an adult in good health. This rearrangement joins TRBV7-9 to TRBJ1-2; perhaps TRBD1 as D (6 bases). Sample: peripheral blood, taken on day 0 of MenACWY control vaccination. CDR3 protein: CASSRTGTGYTF. The CDR3 nucleotides read TGTGCCAGCAGCCGTACAGGGACAGGCTACACCTTC.